The following is a T cell receptor beta chain sequence with its context. The V end was cut by 0 bases, the J end by 5 bases, with 13 bases between. Germline V gene data show CDR1 as SGHTA and CDR2 as FQGNSA. This CDR3 spans 15 amino acids. This sample stems from a study of blood T cell repertoires in COVID-19. In the study's own analysis: Estimates of nucleated cell counts were drawn from the amplification of reference gene primers. The assay was immunoSEQ multiplex PCR, and TCRdb's table has in-frame clones only and misses some. The V and J calls and the clone size are those of that table, but D and trimming were determined from the DNA. The data contain around 90,000 clones, about 82% of them singletons.

The sequence came from a woman aged 70-85 years with active or convalescent COVID-19. J is TRBJ2-5 and V is TRBV7-2, with a tentative D call TRBD2 (6 bases). The material sequenced was peripheral blood. The CDR3 sequence: CASSLAGTGGETQYF. The CDR3 DNA sequence: TGTGCCAGCAGCTTAGCGGGGACTGGCGGGGAGACCCAGTACTTC.